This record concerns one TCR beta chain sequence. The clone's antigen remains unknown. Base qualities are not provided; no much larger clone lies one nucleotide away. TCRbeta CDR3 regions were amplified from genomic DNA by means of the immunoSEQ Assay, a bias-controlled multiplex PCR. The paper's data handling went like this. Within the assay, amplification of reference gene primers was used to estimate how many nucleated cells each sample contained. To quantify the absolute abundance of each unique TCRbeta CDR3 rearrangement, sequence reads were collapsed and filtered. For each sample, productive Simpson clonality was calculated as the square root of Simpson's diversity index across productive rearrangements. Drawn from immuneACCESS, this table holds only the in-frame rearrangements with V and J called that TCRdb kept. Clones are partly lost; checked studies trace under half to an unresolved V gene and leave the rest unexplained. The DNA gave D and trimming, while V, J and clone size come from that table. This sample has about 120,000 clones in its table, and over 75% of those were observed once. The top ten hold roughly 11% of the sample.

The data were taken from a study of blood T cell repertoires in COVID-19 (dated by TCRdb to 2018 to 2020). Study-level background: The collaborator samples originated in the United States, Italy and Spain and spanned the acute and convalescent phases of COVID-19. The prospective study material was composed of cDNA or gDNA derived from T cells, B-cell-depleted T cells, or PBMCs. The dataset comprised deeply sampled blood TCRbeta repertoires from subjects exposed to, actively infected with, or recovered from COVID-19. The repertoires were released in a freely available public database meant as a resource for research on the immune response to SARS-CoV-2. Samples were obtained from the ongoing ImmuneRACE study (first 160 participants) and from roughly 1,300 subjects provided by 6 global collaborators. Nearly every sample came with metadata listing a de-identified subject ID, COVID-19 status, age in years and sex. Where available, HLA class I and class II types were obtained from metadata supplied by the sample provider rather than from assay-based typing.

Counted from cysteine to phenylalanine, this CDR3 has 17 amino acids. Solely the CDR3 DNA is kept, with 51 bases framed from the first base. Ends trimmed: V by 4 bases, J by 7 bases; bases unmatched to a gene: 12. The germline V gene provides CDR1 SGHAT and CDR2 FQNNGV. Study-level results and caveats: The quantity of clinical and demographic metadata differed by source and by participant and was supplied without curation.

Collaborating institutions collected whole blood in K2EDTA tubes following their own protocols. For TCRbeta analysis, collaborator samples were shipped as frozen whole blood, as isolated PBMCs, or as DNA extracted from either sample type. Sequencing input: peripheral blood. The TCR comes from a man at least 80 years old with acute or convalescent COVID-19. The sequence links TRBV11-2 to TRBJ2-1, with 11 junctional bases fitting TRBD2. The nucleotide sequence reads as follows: TGTGCCAGCAGCTCCTTCCTAGCGGGAGGTCGGCGGAATGAGCAGTTCTTC. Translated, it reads CASSSFLAGGRRNEQFF.